This entry features one T cell receptor (beta chain) sequence. Its target is unknown. Germline CDR1 and CDR2: SGHVS and FNYEAQ. The CDR3 covers 15 residues. Deletions cut 5 bases from V and 1 base from J, with 13 bases between. This record belongs to a study of OX40 agonist ivuxolimab in advanced cancers. Study results and limitations: Expanded clones tended on average to be more numerous among CD8+ T cells than CD4+.

Profiled with immunoSEQ multiplex PCR; TCRdb holds only in-frame clones, not every one. The table lists tens of thousands of clones, 91% of them singletons, with 4% to 5% in the top ten. The sampling schedule covered blood at baseline, cycle 4 day 1, and cycle 7 day 1. This receptor was taken from an adult with an advanced solid tumor such as melanoma, head and neck, liver or kidney cancer. The sample consisted of CD4+ or CD8+ T cells sorted from blood, taken in a trial of the OX40 agonist ivuxolimab. The chain uses TRBV7-6 and TRBJ2-3; weak D call: TRBD1 (6 bases). This CDR3 is CASSPTGFRTDTQYF. The CDR3 DNA is TGTGCCAGCAGCCCGACAGGATTTCGCACAGATACGCAGTATTTT.